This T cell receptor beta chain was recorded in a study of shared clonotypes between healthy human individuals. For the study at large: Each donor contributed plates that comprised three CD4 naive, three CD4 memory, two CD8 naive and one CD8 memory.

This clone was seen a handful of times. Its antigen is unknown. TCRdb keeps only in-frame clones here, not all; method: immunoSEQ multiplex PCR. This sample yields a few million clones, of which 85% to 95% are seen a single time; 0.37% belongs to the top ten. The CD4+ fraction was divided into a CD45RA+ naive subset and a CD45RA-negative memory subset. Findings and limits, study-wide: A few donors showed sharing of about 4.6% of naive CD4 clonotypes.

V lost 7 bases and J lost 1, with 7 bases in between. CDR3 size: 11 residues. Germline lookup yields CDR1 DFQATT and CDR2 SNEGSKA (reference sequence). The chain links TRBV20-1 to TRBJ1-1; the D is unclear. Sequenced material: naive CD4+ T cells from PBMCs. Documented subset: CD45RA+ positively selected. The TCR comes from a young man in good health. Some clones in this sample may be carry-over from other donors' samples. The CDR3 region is CSGQSNTEAFF. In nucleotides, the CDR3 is TGCAGTGGGCAGTCGAACACTGAAGCTTTCTTT.